This record concerns one T cell receptor (beta chain) sequence. This entry comes from a study of Ad26.COV2.S vaccination and SARS-CoV-2 variants. CDR1 and CDR2 from the germline V gene are PRHDT and FYEKMQ (reference sequence). Deletions cut 0 bases from V and 1 base from J, with 9 bases between. CDR3 length equals 15 residues. Profiling relied on immunoSEQ multiplex PCR, and the TCRdb table lists in-frame clones only, not all of them. The top ten clones hold about 11% of a sample with about 240,000 clones, 85% to 90% of them seen once. Treatment noted: 15 to 20 received Ad26.COV2.S at low or high dose, single or two shots; roughly five received placebo; per-sample allocation not given. Each sample was drawn 63 days after the first injection (of vaccine or placebo).

The genes are TRBV13 and TRBJ1-1; D gene unclear. The sequencing used peripheral blood, collected in a trial of Ad26.COV2.S vaccine versus placebo. This receptor was identified in a person aged 18-60 years who received the Ad26.COV2.S COVID-19 vaccine or a placebo. CDR3 DNA sequence: TGTGCCAGCAGCTTAGGGAGGGTTTGGAACACTGAAGCTTTCTTT. Translated, it gives CASSLGRVWNTEAFF.